The 21 T cell receptor beta chains in this list originate from one sample, sequenced in a study of control samples from healthy donors and cancer patients. TCRdb's copy holds only in-frame clones and misses some; the assay was immunoSEQ multiplex PCR. The sample records about 170,000 clones, 70% to 90% being singletons. Sequenced: blood. Receptors originate from a man aged 25-45 years in good health.

The V gene is TRBV19, the J gene TRBJ1-5; D uncertain. V lost 2 bases and J lost 9, with 8 bases in between. Germline V gene sequence: CDR1 LNHDA, CDR2 SQIVND (reference sequence). This CDR3 is built from 12 residues. DNA for the CDR3: TGTGCCAGTAGTATACAAGGTGGGCCCCAGCATTTT. Translated, it gives CASSIQGGPQHF.

Worth noting for this clone: Other DNA variants within this sample encode the same CDR3. The chain couples TRBV2 to TRBJ1-1; 7 nucleotides align to TRBD1. Trimming took 8 bases from V and 1 from J; bases not matched to a gene: 4. The germline V gene has CDR1 SNHLY and CDR2 FYNNEI. The CDR3 has 13 residues. The CDR3 nucleotides are TGTGCCAGCTCCCAGGGGGGGAACACTGAAGCTTTCTTT. Protein product: CASSQGGNTEAFF. Combining the CDR3 with reference TRBV2 and TRBJ1-1 gives the whole variable domain EPEVTQTPSHQVTQMGQEVILRCVPISNHLYFYWYRQILGQKVEFLVSFYNNEISEKSEIFDDQFSVERPDGSNFTLKIRSTKLEDSAMYFCASSQGGNTEAFFGQGTRLTVV.

CDR3: CASSRGGGGDSPLHF. CDR3 nucleotide sequence: TGTGCCAGCAGTCGAGGGGGTGGCGGAGATTCACCCCTCCACTTT. V usage is TRBV25-1 and J usage is TRBJ1-6, with a weak D call TRBD1 (6 bases). The CDR3 covers 15 residues. V shed 5 bases and J shed 8 bases, with 16 bases lying between them. Looked up from germline, CDR1 is MGHDK and CDR2 is SYGVNS.

The rearrangement links TRBV7-9 to TRBJ1-1, with D perhaps matching TRBD1 (5 bases). From germline, CDR1 is SEHNR and CDR2 FQNEAQ (reference sequence). CDR3 length: 15 residues. Trimming cost V 3 bases and J 5 bases, with 16 bases left between them. The CDR3 loop is CASSFSRGSGTEAFF. The CDR3 coding sequence is TGTGCCAGCAGCTTCTCGAGGGGCTCGGGGACTGAAGCTTTCTTT.

In its sample, this clone was seen once. DNA for the CDR3: TGTGCCAGCAGCCCCGGAGCCGGGACCCAGCGTTCCTACGAGCAGTACTTC. This translates into CASSPGAGTQRSYEQYF. This chain links TRBV4-2 with TRBJ2-7, with D perhaps assigned TRBD1 or TRBD2 (5 bases each). Looked up from germline, CDR1 is LGHNA and CDR2 is YNFKEQ. There are 17 residues in the CDR3. V lost 4 bases to trimming and J lost 1 base, with 20 bases between them.

CDR3 amino acids: CASSQEKGERQPQHF. As DNA, the CDR3 is TGCGCCAGCAGCCAAGAGAAGGGAGAGCGGCAGCCCCAGCATTTT. The V call is TRBV4-3, the J call TRBJ1-5; D not resolved. Trimming shortened V by 0 bases and J by 7 bases, and 13 bases separated the two germline ends. Germline values: CDR1 LGHNA, CDR2 YSLEER. The CDR3 covers 15 residues.

V gene TRBV5-4 combines with J gene TRBJ2-2; D unclear. Trimming removed 0 bases from V and 4 bases from J, with 10 bases in between. This CDR3 comprises 15 residues. The germline CDR1 and CDR2 sequences are SGHNT and YYREEE (reference sequence). This chain's CDR3 is CASSLANTPTGELFF. In DNA form, the CDR3 reads TGTGCCAGCAGCTTGGCGAACACCCCCACCGGGGAGCTGTTTTTT. Based on the CDR3 plus reference TRBV5-4 and TRBJ2-2, the full variable domain is ETGVTQSPTHLIKTRGQQVTLRCSSQSGHNTVSWYQQALGQGPQFIFQYYREEENGRGNFPPRFSGLQFPNYSSELNVNALELDDSALYLCASSLANTPTGELFFGEGSRLTVL.

The chain has TRBV19 and TRBJ1-1, with D maybe TRBD1 (6 bases). Trimming removed 5 bases from V and 8 bases from J, with 9 bases in between. Per the germline V gene, CDR1 is LNHDA and CDR2 is SQIVND (reference sequence). This CDR3 region has 11 residues. CDR3 in amino acids: CASSFTGEAFF. The CDR3 coding sequence is TGTGCCAGTAGTTTTACAGGGGAAGCTTTCTTT.

The chain has TRBV5-6 and TRBJ2-1, with TRBD2 as a possible D gene (6 bases). The germline V and J ends were trimmed by 4 bases and 14 bases, with 19 bases remaining between them. Per germline, CDR1 SGHDT and CDR2 YYEEEE. The CDR3 covers 13 residues. CDR3 sequence reads: CASSGTDGRFKFF. CDR3 DNA sequence: TGTGCCAGCAGCGGGACTGATGGGCGGTTTAAGTTCTTC. Filled out from reference TRBV5-6 and TRBJ2-1, the complete variable domain reads DAGVTQSPTHLIKTRGQQVTLRCSPKSGHDTVSWYQQALGQGPQFIFQYYEEEERQRGNFPDRFSGHQFPNYSSELNVNALLLGDSALYLCASSGTDGRFKFFGPGTRLTVL.

The chain carries TRBV24-1 and TRBJ2-5; maybe TRBD1 (6 bases). Germline CDR1 reads KGHDR; CDR2 reads SFDVKD. V lost 4 bases to trimming and J lost 3 bases, with 17 bases between them. The CDR3 is made up of 16 amino acids. The CDR3 DNA sequence: TGTGCCACCAGTGACCGATGGGGCGGACAGAAAGAGACCCAGTACTTC. It encodes CATSDRWGGQKETQYF.

The chain is built from TRBV5-1 and TRBJ2-3; no reliable D call. CDR3 length equals 17 residues. V gave up 0 bases and J gave up 7 bases, with 21 bases separating them. Germline assignment: CDR1 SGHRS and CDR2 YFSETQ. The CDR3 protein is CASSLEVGLVWKNTQYF. In DNA, the CDR3 is TGCGCCAGCAGCTTGGAGGTTGGGCTAGTTTGGAAAAATACGCAGTATTTT.

The rearrangement uses TRBV19 and TRBJ2-7; D not resolved. The CDR3 contains 13 residues. Germline loops: CDR1 LNHDA, CDR2 SQIVND (reference sequence). V shed 7 bases and J shed 0 bases, with 10 bases lying between them. The CDR3 DNA reads as TGTGCCAGTAACCTCGGGCTCTCCTACGAGCAGTACTTC. Translating gives CASNLGLSYEQYF.

The chain combines TRBV6-1 with TRBJ1-2; D ambiguous. This CDR3 is 15 amino acids long. Deletions cut 0 bases from V and 4 bases from J, with 12 bases between. Germline CDR1 MNHNS, CDR2 SASEGT. CDR3 amino acids: CASSEALLRPYGYTF. The CDR3 DNA follows: TGTGCCAGCAGTGAAGCGCTTCTCAGGCCCTATGGCTACACCTTC.

The chain recombines TRBV27 with TRBJ2-1, with 8 nucleotides matching TRBD2. CDR1 MNHEY and CDR2 SMNVEV come from the germline V gene (reference sequence). The CDR3 runs 17 residues. Germline trimming cut 0 bases from V and 3 bases from J; bases unmatched to any gene: 7. DNA for the CDR3: TGTGCCAGCAGTTTATCCATAGCGGGGCTTTACTACAATGAGCAGTTCTTC. Residues: CASSLSIAGLYYNEQFF.

This chain joins TRBV14 and TRBJ1-6, with D uncertain. Germline V lookup: CDR1 SGHDN, CDR2 FVKESK. Between the trimmed V and J ends, which lost 0 bases and 7 bases, there was a span of 10 bases. The CDR3 is 15 residues long. This CDR3 reads CASSQEGFGNSPLHF. CDR3 sequence (DNA): TGTGCCAGCAGCCAAGAAGGTTTTGGAAATTCACCCCTCCACTTT.

V and J are TRBV4-1 and TRBJ1-5; D remains unclear. Germline values: CDR1 MGHRA, CDR2 YSYEKL. V was shortened by 3 bases and J by 5 bases, with 17 bases between the two germline ends. This CDR3 region has 16 residues. Here the CDR3 reads CASSHLMKLDHQPQHF. The CDR3 nucleotides read TGCGCCAGCAGCCACTTGATGAAGTTAGATCATCAGCCCCAGCATTTT.

This clone showed up just a few times. This chain uses TRBV2 with TRBJ1-2; D uncertain. Trimming took off 8 bases at V and 4 bases at J, with 17 bases between the two ends. The germline V gene has CDR1 SNHLY and CDR2 FYNNEI. This CDR3 has 14 residues. The CDR3 here is CASGEEAVPYGYTF. The CDR3 DNA follows: TGTGCCAGCGGGGAGGAGGCCGTCCCCTATGGCTACACCTTC.

V and J are TRBV4-1 and TRBJ2-7; 12 bases fit TRBD2. This CDR3 is built from 20 residues. The V segment lost 1 base and the J segment 3 bases; nucleotides outside the gene matches: 16. The germline CDR1 and CDR2 sequences are MGHRA and YSYEKL. Written as DNA, the CDR3 is TGCGCCAGCAGCCAAGCACCGGCAGAGGAGACTAGCGGGAGAATCTACGAGCAGTACTTC. Translating it yields CASSQAPAEETSGRIYEQYF.

V and J are TRBV9 and TRBJ1-1; D remains ambiguous. Germline CDR1 is SGDLS and CDR2 is YYNGEE. The CDR3 consists of 13 residues. Trimming removed 3 bases at V and 0 bases at J, with 6 bases between. The CDR3 region is CASSASVNTEAFF. The CDR3 DNA reads as TGTGCCAGCAGCGCGTCAGTGAACACTGAAGCTTTCTTT.

V gene TRBV27 combines with J gene TRBJ2-1; D gene uncertain. The CDR3 runs 13 residues. Germline-derived CDR1 and CDR2 are MNHEY and SMNVEV (reference sequence). Trimming stripped 7 bases from V and 5 bases from J, with 12 bases between. CDR3 residues: CASNPAEDNEQFF. CDR3 DNA: TGTGCCAGCAATCCAGCAGAGGACAATGAGCAGTTCTTC.

The rearrangement uses TRBV7-2 and TRBJ1-2, with D maybe TRBD1 (5 bases). Trimming pared 3 bases from V and 7 bases from J, leaving 18 bases between. Germline-derived CDR1 and CDR2 are SGHTA and FQGNSA. The length of the CDR3 is 15 residues. The DNA of the CDR3 is TGTGCCAGCAGCTTCGCCGGGACGACTCGGTCTGGCTACACCTTC. Translating gives CASSFAGTTRSGYTF.